The 24 T cell receptor beta chains listed next were all sequenced from one sample in a study of shared clonotypes between healthy human individuals. In the naive CD8 group, cells lacked CD45RO and were positively selected for CCR7, so terminally differentiated effector memory CD45RA+ cells were left out. This table comes from immunoSEQ multiplex PCR, and its TCRdb copy is limited to in-frame clones, with some not included. This table holds about 2.1 million clones, around 95% found once. What was sequenced was naive CD8+ T cells from PBMCs. Receptors were obtained from a young man in good health. Some clones in this sample may be carry-over from other donors' samples.

The gene calls are TRBV5-1 and TRBJ1-5; the D is unclear. V lost 3 bases, J lost 7 bases, and 17 bases lay in between. Germline CDR1 is SGHRS and CDR2 is YFSETQ. The CDR3 extends over 15 amino acids. The CDR3: CASSYYGLLDQPQHF. The CDR3 nucleotides read TGCGCCAGCAGCTATTACGGACTCCTTGACCAGCCCCAGCATTTT.

This clone has a handful of counts. This chain links TRBV4-1 with TRBJ1-5, with D perhaps matching TRBD1 (5 bases). This CDR3 is 16 amino acids long. V dropped 4 bases and J dropped 1 base, with 14 bases sitting between them. Germline-derived CDR1 and CDR2 are MGHRA and YSYEKL. In nucleotides, the CDR3 is TGCGCCAGCAGCCCTGGGGCAGAGGAAAGCAATCAGCCCCAGCATTTT. It is translated as CASSPGAEESNQPQHF.

Written as DNA, the CDR3 is TGTGCCAGCAGCTCCCCCGGTATCACTGAAGCTTTCTTT. Its translation is CASSSPGITEAFF. This rearrangement joins TRBV11-2 to TRBJ1-1, with D unresolved. V dropped 4 bases and J dropped 4 bases, with 10 bases sitting between them. The CDR3 totals 13 residues. Looked up from germline, CDR1 is SGHAT and CDR2 is FQNNGV.

The chain employs TRBV5-1 and TRBJ1-2; 7 bases line up with TRBD1. The CDR3 is made up of 15 amino acids. The germline V gene has CDR1 SGHRS and CDR2 YFSETQ. Losses at the gene ends were 0 bases for V and 8 bases for J; bases not matched to a gene: 10. CDR3 sequence (DNA): TGCGCCAGCAGCTTGGCCTTCAGGGGGGTCGACGGCTACACCTTC. Its protein product is CASSLAFRGVDGYTF. Supplemented by reference TRBV5-1 and TRBJ1-2, the full variable domain reads KAGVTQTPRYLIKTRGQQVTLSCSPISGHRSVSWYQQTPGQGLQFLFEYFSETQRNKGNFPGRFSGRQFSNSRSEMNVSTLELGDSALYLCASSLAFRGVDGYTFGSGTRLTVV.

V and J are TRBV10-3 and TRBJ2-5; D may be TRBD2 (5 bases). The CDR3 totals 14 residues. Germline V CDR1 and CDR2: ENHRY, SYGVKD. V was pared by 4 bases and J by 5 bases, with 14 bases between. CDR3 residues: CAISVLEGSETQYF. The CDR3 region has the DNA TGTGCCATCAGTGTCCTCGAGGGCAGTGAGACCCAGTACTTC.

The chain links TRBV4-3 to TRBJ2-5; D is perhaps TRBD1 or TRBD2 (5 bases each). Germline V gives CDR1 LGHNA, CDR2 YSLEER. The length of the CDR3 is 15 residues. Trimming cost V 2 bases and J 5 bases, with 15 bases left between them. The CDR3 nucleotides are TGCGCCAGCAGCCAATCGTCGGGGCTCTTGGAGACCCAGTACTTC. Its translation is CASSQSSGLLETQYF.

The rearrangement links TRBV6-5 to TRBJ2-7, with a weak D call TRBD1 (5 bases). The V and J ends lost 0 bases and 2 bases respectively, with 14 bases between them. Germline-derived CDR1 and CDR2 are MNHEY and SVGAGI. The CDR3 is 16 amino acids. The CDR3, as DNA: TGTGCCAGCAGTTACTCTTCAGGGCCTCTTCCCTACGAGCAGTACTTC. The encoded protein is CASSYSSGPLPYEQYF.

This chain uses TRBV4-1 with TRBJ2-7; 9 bases match TRBD1. Germline V gene data show CDR1 as MGHRA and CDR2 as YSYEKL. J was trimmed by 1 base and V by 4 bases; bases with no gene match: 8. The CDR3 is 16 residues long. The CDR3 sequence: CASSREQGALSYEQYF. The CDR3 DNA sequence: TGCGCCAGCAGCCGAGAACAGGGGGCGCTTTCCTACGAGCAGTACTTC.

V is TRBV11-2 and J is TRBJ2-3; D not certain. The germline CDR1 and CDR2 sequences are SGHAT and FQNNGV. Between the trimmed V and J ends, which lost 2 bases and 1 base, there was a span of 16 bases. The CDR3 has 17 residues. The CDR3 protein is CASSLSRQVDRTDTQYF. DNA for the CDR3: TGTGCCAGCAGCTTAAGTCGGCAGGTAGATCGCACAGATACGCAGTATTTT.

The chain links TRBV19 to TRBJ1-2, with unresolved D. Germline CDR1 is LNHDA and CDR2 is SQIVND (reference sequence). V lost 5 bases to trimming and J lost 1 base, with 5 bases between them. The CDR3 has 12 residues. In nucleotides, the CDR3 is TGTGCCAGTAGTCTCAATAACTATGGCTACACCTTC. Its translation: CASSLNNYGYTF.

As regards this clone: Other DNA sequences in this sample translate to the same CDR3. The V and J genes are TRBV19 and TRBJ2-1, with TRBD2 as a possible D gene (5 bases). Germline CDR1 LNHDA, CDR2 SQIVND (reference sequence). V was cut by 3 bases and J by 0 bases, with 9 bases left in between. This CDR3 has 15 amino acids. The CDR3 region is CASSIGSGSYNEQFF. DNA of the CDR3: TGTGCCAGTAGTATTGGAAGCGGCTCCTACAATGAGCAGTTCTTC.

The genes are TRBV27 and TRBJ2-1; TRBD1 is a possible D gene (6 bases). With 6 bases removed from V and 8 bases from J, the gap between germline ends came to 11 bases. The CDR3 runs 12 residues. Germline CDR1 and CDR2: MNHEY and SMNVEV (reference sequence). The CDR3 DNA follows: TGTGCCAGCAGACAGGGTTTGGATGAGCAGTTCTTC. Translating gives CASRQGLDEQFF.

On this clone: Other DNA sequences in the sample encode the same CDR3. V is TRBV4-3 and J is TRBJ2-7; TRBD1 matches at 7 bases. The germline V gene has CDR1 LGHNA and CDR2 YSLEER. V trimming: 4 bases; J trimming: 2 bases; junction bases outside the gene matches: 5. The CDR3 is made up of 14 amino acids. In DNA, the CDR3 is TGCGCCAGCAGCCTGGGCCAGGGGGCCTACGAGCAGTACTTC. This sequence encodes CASSLGQGAYEQYF.

This chain links TRBV19 with TRBJ1-1; TRBD1 matches 10 bases. V shed 7 bases and J 4 bases; nucleotides not matched to a gene: 6. Germline V gene data show CDR1 as LNHDA and CDR2 as SQIVND (reference sequence). CDR3 length: 14 amino acids. CDR3 sequence reads: CASTFGDRGTEAFF. CDR3 nucleotide sequence: TGTGCCAGTACCTTCGGGGACAGGGGCACTGAAGCTTTCTTT.

V gene TRBV5-6 combines with J gene TRBJ1-2, with 10 positions matching TRBD1. CDR1 is SGHDT, CDR2 YYEEEE, per germline. V shed 1 base and J 7 bases; nucleotides not matched to a gene: 7. CDR3 length: 15 amino acids. The CDR3 DNA is TGTGCCAGCAGCTTGAACCGACAGGGGGCTCTTGGCTACACCTTC. Encoded protein: CASSLNRQGALGYTF.

This rearrangement joins TRBV6-5 to TRBJ1-2, with a possible D match to TRBD1 (6 bases). Germline CDR1 reads MNHEY; CDR2 reads SVGAGI. Trimming left V 5 bases short and J 1 base short, with 11 bases between. The CDR3 sequence is 14 residues long. The CDR3 DNA follows: TGTGCCAGCAGTCCCTTACAGGGTAACTATGGCTACACCTTC. Its translation is CASSPLQGNYGYTF.

This chain uses TRBV11-2 with TRBJ2-7; maybe TRBD2 (5 bases). The CDR3 consists of 12 residues. V was trimmed by 1 base and J by 6 bases, leaving 7 bases between them. Germline loops: CDR1 SGHAT, CDR2 FQNNGV. In DNA, the CDR3 is TGTGCCAGCAGCTTAGCTGGAGGCGAGCAGTACTTC. It translates to CASSLAGGEQYF.

Here the CDR3 reads CASSLGDSSSYNEQFF. The CDR3, as DNA: TGTGCCAGCAGCTTAGGGGACTCAAGCTCCTACAATGAGCAGTTCTTC. The rearrangement joins TRBV7-3 to TRBJ2-1; D is perhaps TRBD2 (6 bases). Trimming took 2 bases from V and 0 from J, leaving 11 bases between them. The CDR3 is made up of 16 amino acids. The germline V gene has CDR1 SGHTA and CDR2 FQGTGA.

This rearrangement joins TRBV7-2 to TRBJ2-1, with 7 positions matching TRBD1. After removal of 5 bases from V and 5 bases from J, the junction contained 12 bases not matched to a gene. Germline values: CDR1 SGHTA, CDR2 FQGNSA. This CDR3 spans 16 amino acids. CDR3: CASSARTGMGNNEQFF. The CDR3 DNA reads as TGTGCCAGCAGCGCTCGGACAGGCATGGGGAACAATGAGCAGTTCTTC.

J is TRBJ2-7 and V is TRBV6-6; D unresolved. Germline-derived CDR1 and CDR2 are MNHNY and SVGAGI (reference sequence). V lost 5 bases and J lost 4, with 9 bases in between. The CDR3 contains 12 residues. The CDR3 DNA follows: TGTGCCAGCAGTCAGACCCATTACGAGCAGTACTTC. Its protein product is CASSQTHYEQYF.

The chain couples TRBV6-6 to TRBJ2-7; D is undetermined. CDR1 is MNHNY, CDR2 SVGAGI, per germline (reference sequence). This CDR3 is built from 12 residues. Trimming pared 4 bases from V and 9 bases from J, leaving 13 bases between. The CDR3 reads CASSSPRDGQYF. Written as DNA, the CDR3 is TGTGCCAGCAGTTCCCCCCGTGATGGGCAGTACTTC.

The CDR3 nucleotides are TGCGCCAGCAGCCGAGTGAGAATGGACAGGGAAGACAACACTGAAGCTTTCTTT. Its translation: CASSRVRMDREDNTEAFF. The chain carries TRBV4-1 and TRBJ1-1; 8 bases are shared with TRBD1. V lost 4 bases and J lost 2; bases outside the gene matches: 15. This CDR3 is built from 18 residues. Germline V lookup: CDR1 MGHRA, CDR2 YSYEKL.

This rearrangement joins TRBV7-8 to TRBJ1-2, with a possible D match to TRBD1 (6 bases). CDR1 and CDR2 from the germline V gene are SGHVS and FQNEAQ. This CDR3 contains 14 residues. V lost 5 bases, J lost 8 bases, and 18 bases lay in between. CDR3 sequence: CASSPWGALEGYTF. In DNA, the CDR3 is TGTGCCAGCAGCCCCTGGGGGGCGCTTGAAGGCTACACCTTC. The entire variable domain, with the rest obtained from reference TRBV7-8 and TRBJ1-2, is as follows: GAGVSQSPRYKVAKRGQDVALRCDPISGHVSLFWYQQALGQGPEFLTYFQNEAQLDKSGLPSDRFFAERPEGSVSTLKIQRTQQEDSAVYLCASSPWGALEGYTFGSGTRLTVV.

This chain joins TRBV4-2 and TRBJ2-1, with 13 bases that match TRBD2. Germline CDR1 is LGHNA and CDR2 is YNFKEQ. CDR3 length: 20 amino acids. Losses at the gene ends were 4 bases for V and 9 bases for J; bases not matched to a gene: 21. CDR3 nucleotide sequence: TGTGCCAGCAGCCGAGGCAGGCACGCAGTACTAGCGGGAGGGCTTACTGAGCAGTTCTTC. Its protein is CASSRGRHAVLAGGLTEQFF.